A single sample is the source of the 27 T cell receptor beta chains below, sequenced in a study of T cell responses to AZD1222 COVID-19 vaccine. Generated by immunoSEQ multiplex PCR, the TCRdb table keeps only in-frame clones and is missing some. The sample gives 150,000 to 200,000 clones, about 91% of which show up once; less than 4.5% is in the top ten. The sample here was peripheral blood, taken on day 0 of MenACWY control vaccination. Source of these receptors: an adult in good health.

This sequence joins TRBV28 and TRBJ1-2; 7 bases are a match to TRBD1. Germline values: CDR1 MDHEN, CDR2 SYDVKM. The CDR3 length is 18 residues. The J segment lost 1 base and the V segment lost 8 bases, leaving 19 bases of the junction unmatched. The CDR3 nucleotides are TGTGCCAGCGGGTCCTATGGGACAGAAAGTATTATTAACTATGGCTACACCTTC. Translating it yields CASGSYGTESIINYGYTF.

The chain joins TRBV6-5 to TRBJ1-1; D is perhaps TRBD1 (5 bases). The germline gives CDR1 MNHEY, CDR2 SVGAGI. Deletions cut 6 bases from V and 7 bases from J, with 12 bases between. The CDR3 has 12 amino acids. CDR3 in amino acids: CASRDIGVEAFF. The CDR3 DNA reads TGTGCCAGCAGAGACATAGGGGTTGAAGCTTTCTTT.

This chain connects TRBV28 to TRBJ2-1; D is ambiguous. Deletions cut 3 bases from V and 6 bases from J, with 12 bases between. Germline assignment: CDR1 MDHEN and CDR2 SYDVKM. This CDR3 region has 14 residues. The CDR3 spells CASSFELLINEQFF. DNA of the CDR3: TGTGCCAGCAGTTTTGAGCTTCTAATCAATGAGCAGTTCTTC.

V and J are TRBV11-2 and TRBJ1-6; 7 nucleotides line up with TRBD1. The CDR3 loop spans 15 amino acids. CDR1 and CDR2 (germline): SGHAT, FQNNGV. V was pared by 3 bases and J by 4 bases, with 3 bases of the junction left unmatched. The CDR3 region has the DNA TGTGCCAGCAGCTTTGGGACAGCTTATAATTCACCCCTCCACTTT. Translating it yields CASSFGTAYNSPLHF.

This chain uses TRBV18 with TRBJ2-3, with TRBD2 matching 14 bases. Germline CDR1 KGHSH, CDR2 LQKENI. V lost 3 bases, J lost 0 bases, and 5 bases stayed unmatched. This CDR3 contains 18 residues. CDR3 sequence: CASSPGLAGVYSTDTQYF. The CDR3 DNA sequence: TGTGCCAGCTCACCGGGACTAGCGGGAGTATATAGCACAGATACGCAGTATTTT.

The rearrangement joins TRBV24-1 to TRBJ1-5; a possible D gene is TRBD1 (5 bases). Germline lookup yields CDR1 KGHDR and CDR2 SFDVKD. The CDR3 is 17 amino acids. The V end lost 4 bases, the J end lost 4 bases, and 19 bases lay between the germline ends. CDR3 sequence (DNA): TGTGCCACCAGTGACAACAAGGCCCAGGGATTAAATCAGCCCCAGCATTTT. Translating it yields CATSDNKAQGLNQPQHF.

J is TRBJ1-1 and V is TRBV11-3; maybe TRBD1 (5 bases). Per the germline V gene, CDR1 is SGHNT and CDR2 is YENEEA. Trimming cost V 4 bases and J 6 bases, with 15 bases left between them. This CDR3 comprises 14 residues. CDR3 sequence: CASSSDPGTPEAFF. CDR3 nucleotide sequence: TGTGCCAGCAGCTCGGATCCCGGGACGCCTGAAGCTTTCTTT.

The V call is TRBV6-1, the J call TRBJ2-5, with D perhaps matching TRBD1 (5 bases). The CDR3 covers 16 residues. Germline lookup yields CDR1 MNHNS and CDR2 SASEGT. Trimming removed 0 bases at V and 1 base at J, with 12 bases between. The CDR3 sequence: CASSEASVTAQETQYF. The CDR3 nucleotides read TGTGCCAGCAGTGAAGCGTCCGTGACAGCCCAAGAGACCCAGTACTTC.

The CDR3 spells CASSVVGTGGAYGELFF. CDR3 nucleotides: TGTGCCAGCAGCGTAGTTGGGACAGGGGGCGCCTACGGGGAGCTGTTTTTT. The chain joins TRBV9 to TRBJ2-2; TRBD1 aligns across 12 bases. Germline lookup yields CDR1 SGDLS and CDR2 YYNGEE. This CDR3 region has 17 residues. V was pared by 0 bases and J by 7 bases, with 7 bases of the junction left unmatched. The full variable domain, in which reference TRBV9 and TRBJ2-2 provide the parts outside the CDR3, is DSGVTQTPKHLITATGQRVTLRCSPRSGDLSVYWYQQSLDQGLQFLIQYYNGEERAKGNILERFSAQQFPDLHSELNLSSLELGDSALYFCASSVVGTGGAYGELFFGEGSRLTVL.

The V gene is TRBV6-5, the J gene TRBJ1-2, with 9 bases fitting TRBD1. Germline V CDR1 and CDR2: MNHEY, SVGAGI. V dropped 2 bases and J dropped 2; count of bases not matched to a gene: 3. CDR3 size: 15 residues. CDR3 loop: CASSYGTGQNYGYTF. CDR3 in DNA: TGTGCCAGCAGTTACGGGACAGGGCAGAACTATGGCTACACCTTC.

V usage is TRBV6-5 and J usage is TRBJ1-3; a possible D gene is TRBD1 (6 bases). V lost 5 bases to trimming and J lost 2 bases, with 13 bases between them. Germline CDR1 MNHEY, CDR2 SVGAGI. The CDR3 consists of 15 residues. CDR3 in amino acids: CASSKGQGTGNTIYF. The CDR3 DNA is TGTGCCAGCAGTAAGGGACAAGGTACTGGAAACACCATATATTTT.

This clone was found once. J is TRBJ2-3 and V is TRBV7-3, with TRBD2 matching 13 bases. After removal of 5 bases from V and 1 base from J, the junction contained 12 bases not matched to a gene. Germline-derived CDR1 and CDR2 are SGHTA and FQGTGA. CDR3 length: 19 residues. The CDR3 reads CASSPSTSGRALGTDTQYF. DNA of the CDR3: TGTGCCAGCAGCCCCAGTACTAGCGGGAGGGCCCTCGGCACAGATACGCAGTATTTT. Combining the CDR3 with reference TRBV7-3 and TRBJ2-3 gives the whole variable domain GAGVSQTPSNKVTEKGKYVELRCDPISGHTALYWYRQSLGQGPEFLIYFQGTGAADDSGLPNDRFFAVRPEGSVSTLKIQRTERGDSAVYLCASSPSTSGRALGTDTQYFGPGTRLTVL.

This clone has just a few counts. The chain uses TRBV11-2 and TRBJ1-2; the D gene is possibly TRBD1 (5 bases). V was clipped by 4 bases and J by 8 bases, with 14 bases between them. The CDR3 is made up of 13 amino acids. Germline V gene lookup returns CDR1 SGHAT and CDR2 FQNNGV. The CDR3 region has the DNA TGTGCCAGCAGCTCAGGGCAGGGTCGAGGCTACACCTTC. Its protein is CASSSGQGRGYTF.

Written as DNA, the CDR3 is TGTGCCAGCAGTCAGAGGGACAGGGGCTCCAAGGGAGCTTTCTTT. It specifies CASSQRDRGSKGAFF. The chain is built from TRBV27 and TRBJ1-1; 10 bases are shared with TRBD1. Trimming cost V 5 bases and J 10 bases; bases outside gene matches: 13. There are 15 residues in the CDR3. Germline loops: CDR1 MNHEY, CDR2 SMNVEV (reference sequence).

This clone was seen once. The chain carries TRBV30 and TRBJ1-4; perhaps TRBD1 as D (6 bases). This CDR3 is built from 14 residues. V was trimmed by 3 bases and J by 4 bases, leaving 12 bases between them. Germline V gene data show CDR1 as GTSNPN and CDR2 as SVGIG (reference sequence). The CDR3: CAWSLGQYNEKLFF. Written as DNA, the CDR3 is TGTGCCTGGAGCCTCGGACAGTATAATGAAAAACTGTTTTTT.

This chain connects TRBV27 to TRBJ1-2; D is uncertain. The CDR3 runs 13 residues. V lost 6 bases to trimming and J lost 8 bases, with 16 bases between them. Germline V CDR1 and CDR2: MNHEY, SMNVEV (reference sequence). The CDR3 DNA is TGTGCCAGCAGCCCCCCAGGACGAGGAGGCTACACCTTC. Amino acids: CASSPPGRGGYTF.

CDR3 amino acids: CASSQEGLQYF. DNA of the CDR3: TGTGCCAGCAGCCAAGAAGGGCTTCAGTACTTC. The V gene is TRBV3-1 (or the pseudogene TRBV3-2), the J gene TRBJ2-5; D remains unclear. Germline CDR1 and CDR2: LGHDT and YNNKEL (reference sequence). Trimming cost V 0 bases and J 11 bases, with 7 bases left between them. This CDR3 is built from 11 residues.

This rearrangement joins TRBV9 to TRBJ2-7, with TRBD2 identical over 12 bases. Per germline, CDR1 SGDLS and CDR2 YYNGEE. CDR3 length equals 15 residues. With V trimmed by 3 bases and J by 7 bases, 8 bases remained unmatched. CDR3 loop: CASSAGTSGPGEQYF. Written as DNA, the CDR3 is TGTGCCAGCAGCGCCGGGACTAGCGGGCCTGGGGAGCAGTACTTC. Filled out from reference TRBV9 and TRBJ2-7, the complete variable domain reads DSGVTQTPKHLITATGQRVTLRCSPRSGDLSVYWYQQSLDQGLQFLIQYYNGEERAKGNILERFSAQQFPDLHSELNLSSLELGDSALYFCASSAGTSGPGEQYFGPGTRLTVT.

This clone was recorded a few times. The chain joins TRBV7-9 to TRBJ1-3, with D unclear. The CDR3 is 14 amino acids. Trimming removed 1 base from V and 0 bases from J, with 4 bases in between. CDR1 is SEHNR and CDR2 is FQNEAQ in the germline V gene (reference sequence). The CDR3 coding sequence is TGTGCCAGCAGCTTAGGACCCTCTGGAAACACCATATATTTT. This codes for CASSLGPSGNTIYF.

The genes are TRBV7-6 and TRBJ2-7; D unresolved. This CDR3 is built from 14 residues. V was cut by 1 base and J by 0 bases, with 7 bases left in between. The germline V gene encodes CDR1 SGHVS and CDR2 FNYEAQ. The CDR3 DNA reads TGTGCCAGCAGCTTAGGTTCGAGCTCCTACGAGCAGTACTTC. This gives the protein CASSLGSSSYEQYF.

This chain uses TRBV11-2 with TRBJ2-7, with D possibly TRBD1 on 6 matching bases. Trimming cost V 0 bases and J 6 bases, with 15 bases left between them. This CDR3 is 15 amino acids long. Germline-derived CDR1 and CDR2 are SGHAT and FQNNGV. The CDR3 DNA is TGTGCCAGCAGCTTAGAAAGGGACACGGGGATCGAGCAGTACTTC. Its translation: CASSLERDTGIEQYF.

The chain employs TRBV7-2 and TRBJ2-7, with D tentatively TRBD2 (7 bases). Germline V CDR1 and CDR2: SGHTA, FQGNSA. V lost 5 bases and J lost 7, with 15 bases in between. CDR3 length: 13 residues. Here the CDR3 reads CASSTTGRGEQYF. DNA for the CDR3: TGTGCCAGCAGCACTACAGGGAGGGGGGAGCAGTACTTC.

The rearrangement links TRBV28 to TRBJ2-1, with D maybe TRBD2 (5 bases). CDR1 is MDHEN, CDR2 SYDVKM, per germline. This CDR3 is 11 amino acids long. V was trimmed by 7 bases and J by 9 bases, leaving 10 bases between them. The chain's CDR3 is CASTLGSEQFF. As DNA, the CDR3 is TGTGCCAGCACCCTGGGGAGTGAGCAGTTCTTC.

V usage is TRBV28 and J usage is TRBJ1-3; the D is unclear. Germline-derived CDR1 and CDR2 are MDHEN and SYDVKM. This CDR3 has 12 residues. Trimming took 7 bases from V and 6 from J, leaving 10 bases between them. The CDR3: CASTLPPNTIYF. The CDR3 nucleotides read TGTGCCAGCACCCTACCCCCAAACACCATATATTTT.

CDR3 sequence: CAWDREGANTEAFF. As DNA, the CDR3 is TGTGCCTGGGACAGGGAGGGGGCCAACACTGAAGCTTTCTTT. The V gene is TRBV30, the J gene TRBJ1-1, with 7 positions matching TRBD1. Unmatched junction bases numbered 8, after V lost 5 bases and J lost 2 bases. The germline CDR1 and CDR2 sequences are GTSNPN and SVGIG (reference sequence). The CDR3 has 14 amino acids. The variable domain in full, completed from reference TRBV30 and TRBJ1-1, reads SQTIHQWPATLVQPVGSPLSLECTVEGTSNPNLYWYRQAAGRGLQLLFYSVGIGQISSEVPQNLSASRPQDRQFILSSKKLLLSDSGFYLCAWDREGANTEAFFGQGTRLTVV.

V gene TRBV6-5 combines with J gene TRBJ1-1, with D possibly matching TRBD1 (5 bases). Germline CDR1 reads MNHEY; CDR2 reads SVGAGI. Deletions cut 4 bases from V and 5 bases from J, with 11 bases between. This CDR3 has 13 amino acids. The CDR3 DNA follows: TGTGCCAGCAGTTGGACGGGGCGAACTGAAGCTTTCTTT. Translating it yields CASSWTGRTEAFF.

The chain recombines TRBV10-1 with TRBJ2-5; 13 bases are shared with TRBD2. The CDR3 contains 16 residues. Looked up from germline, CDR1 is WNHNN and CDR2 is SYGVQD (reference sequence). With V trimmed by 6 bases and J by 1 base, 5 bases remained unmatched. Here the CDR3 reads CASSRTSGRSQETQYF. CDR3 bases: TGCGCCAGCAGCAGGACTAGCGGGAGAAGCCAAGAGACCCAGTACTTC.